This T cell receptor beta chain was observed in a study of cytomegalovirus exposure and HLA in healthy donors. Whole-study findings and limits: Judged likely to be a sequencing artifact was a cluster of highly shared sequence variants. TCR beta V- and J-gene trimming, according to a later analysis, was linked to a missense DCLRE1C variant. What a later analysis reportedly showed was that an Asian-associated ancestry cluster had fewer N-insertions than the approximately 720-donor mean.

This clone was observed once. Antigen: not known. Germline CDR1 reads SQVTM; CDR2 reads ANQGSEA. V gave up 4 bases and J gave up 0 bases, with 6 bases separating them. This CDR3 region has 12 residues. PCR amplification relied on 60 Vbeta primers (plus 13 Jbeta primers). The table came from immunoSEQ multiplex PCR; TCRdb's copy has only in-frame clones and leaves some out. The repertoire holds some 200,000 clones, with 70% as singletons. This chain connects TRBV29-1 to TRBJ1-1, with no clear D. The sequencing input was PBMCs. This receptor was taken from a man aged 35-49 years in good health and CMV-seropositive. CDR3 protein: CSVAGVNTEAFF. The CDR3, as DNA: TGCAGCGTTGCCGGGGTGAACACTGAAGCTTTCTTT.